This TCR beta chain is drawn from a study of T and B cells in COVID-19 patients. About the study: Median age was approximately 34 years in the recovered cohort and around 63 years in the active-infection cohort. Study-wide findings and caveats: In COVID-19 patients, T cell receptor beta variable and joining gene use was reportedly strongly skewed.

Blood genomic DNA input for TRB amplification was about 240-500 ng. BIOMED2 TRB-A/B primer pools were used in multiplex TRB PCR. TCRdb re-derived calls from the multiplex PCR reads in MiXCR, one entry per CDR3 protein. The sample has roughly 16,000 distinct CDR3 sequences; about 30% are singletons. This clonotype was picked up a small number of times. What it recognizes is unknown. The clonotype comes from a human donor who had recovered from COVID-19. The sequencing sample was made of blood.

The CDR3 here is CASSSRRRLYGYTF. For the CDR3, the DNA is TGTGCCAGCAGTTCCCGCCGGCGGCTCTATGGCTACACCTTC. The chain combines TRBV6-5 with TRBJ1-2; D uncertain. CDR1 MNHEY and CDR2 SVGAGI come from the germline V gene. The CDR3 contains 14 residues. Trimming removed 4 bases at V and 4 bases at J, with 13 bases between.